What follows are 21 T cell receptor beta chains derived from one specimen sequenced in a study of blood T cell repertoires in COVID-19. This table comes from immunoSEQ multiplex PCR, and its TCRdb copy is limited to in-frame clones, with some not included. The sample shows 450,000 to 500,000 clones, about nine tenths of them seen only once. Sequencing input: PBMCs or T cells enriched from blood (not recorded which). The receptors were sampled from a woman aged 18-35 years who had recovered from COVID-19.

This chain joins TRBV7-6 and TRBJ2-3; the match to TRBD2 covers 9 bases. This CDR3 is 19 amino acids long. CDR1 is SGHVS, CDR2 FNYEAQ, per germline. The V gene end was trimmed by 5 bases and the J gene end by 1 base; junction bases not matched to a gene: 16. CDR3 in amino acids: CASSPNSGGGRLRTDTQYF. DNA of the CDR3: TGTGCCAGCAGCCCCAATAGCGGGGGAGGTCGACTACGCACAGATACGCAGTATTTT.

The chain is built from TRBV6-5 and TRBJ1-1; perhaps TRBD1 as D (6 bases). Germline lookup yields CDR1 MNHEY and CDR2 SVGAGI. V shed 2 bases and J shed 4 bases, with 11 bases lying between them. The CDR3 sequence is 14 residues long. CDR3 nucleotide sequence: TGTGCCAGCAGTTACGCAGGGGCCGGCACTGAAGCTTTCTTT. It codes for CASSYAGAGTEAFF.

The chain joins TRBV10-3 to TRBJ2-3; 8 nucleotides align to TRBD2. Germline lookup yields CDR1 ENHRY and CDR2 SYGVKD. This CDR3 is 14 amino acids long. The V segment lost 8 bases and the J segment 4 bases; nucleotides outside the gene matches: 8. Here the CDR3 DNA reads TGTGCCATCCGAACCAGCGGGGGAGCAGATACGCAGTATTTT. This encodes CAIRTSGGADTQYF.

The chain carries TRBV15 and TRBJ2-3; tentatively, D is TRBD2 (7 bases). The ends were cut back, 2 bases at V and 6 bases at J, with 21 bases in the middle. CDR3 length equals 17 residues. Germline CDR1 reads LNHNV; CDR2 reads YYDKDF (reference sequence). CDR3 amino acids: CATSRFVSGGSGDTQYF. In DNA, the CDR3 is TGTGCCACCAGCAGATTTGTTTCGGGGGGCAGTGGGGATACGCAGTATTTT.

This clone has just a few counts. V gene TRBV28 combines with J gene TRBJ2-7; D is possibly TRBD2 (6 bases). There are 16 residues in the CDR3. The V and J ends lost 5 bases and 6 bases respectively, with 23 bases between them. Germline-derived CDR1 and CDR2 are MDHEN and SYDVKM. CDR3 loop: CASSPPWGVRSGEQYF. The DNA of the CDR3 is TGTGCCAGCAGTCCCCCGTGGGGGGTTCGTTCGGGCGAGCAGTACTTC.

The CDR3, as DNA: TGCGCCAGCAGCTGGGGACAGGCCGTGAACACTGAAGCTTTCTTT. This encodes CASSWGQAVNTEAFF. This rearrangement joins TRBV5-1 to TRBJ1-1; 8 nucleotides agree with TRBD1. The CDR3 spans 15 residues. J was trimmed by 0 bases and V by 3 bases; bases with no gene match: 4. From germline, CDR1 is SGHRS and CDR2 YFSETQ. Filled out from reference TRBV5-1 and TRBJ1-1, the complete variable domain reads KAGVTQTPRYLIKTRGQQVTLSCSPISGHRSVSWYQQTPGQGLQFLFEYFSETQRNKGNFPGRFSGRQFSNSRSEMNVSTLELGDSALYLCASSWGQAVNTEAFFGQGTRLTVV.

This clone was seen just once. This chain joins TRBV29-1 and TRBJ2-1; tentative D call: TRBD2 (5 bases). Germline CDR1 SQVTM, CDR2 ANQGSEA. CDR3 length equals 11 residues. The V end was cut by 8 bases, the J end by 8 bases, with 13 bases between. The CDR3 DNA sequence: TGCAGCTTATGGACTGTCCATGAGCAGTTCTTC. Translating gives CSLWTVHEQFF.

The rearrangement uses TRBV6-5 and TRBJ1-3; D unresolved. The CDR3 is 14 residues long. Germline V gene lookup returns CDR1 MNHEY and CDR2 SVGAGI. V lost 6 bases to trimming and J lost 8 bases, with 17 bases between them. In DNA form, the CDR3 reads TGTGCCAGCAGCTCTACGCAGGCCAGAGACACCATATATTTT. Its translation is CASSSTQARDTIYF.

The rearrangement links TRBV28 to TRBJ2-5; 7 nucleotides align to TRBD1. This CDR3 has 14 amino acids. Germline-derived CDR1 and CDR2 are MDHEN and SYDVKM. Trimming took 2 bases from V and 2 from J; bases not matched to a gene: 2. CDR3 nucleotides: TGTGCCAGCAGTTTAACCAGGGGGCAAGAGACCCAGTACTTC. Protein: CASSLTRGQETQYF.

The chain employs TRBV19 and TRBJ1-1; 7 nucleotides agree with TRBD1. V lost 4 bases, J lost 8 bases, and 13 bases stayed unmatched. CDR1 and CDR2 (germline): LNHDA, SQIVND (reference sequence). The CDR3 consists of 15 residues. This CDR3 is CASSTDREGGTEAFF. The CDR3 bases are TGTGCCAGTAGTACCGACAGGGAAGGAGGTACAGAAGCTTTCTTT.

The chain is built from TRBV19 and TRBJ2-5; 7 bases are a match to TRBD1. Germline CDR1 and CDR2: LNHDA and SQIVND (reference sequence). The CDR3 is made up of 15 amino acids. J lost 1 base, V lost 7 bases, and 9 bases had no gene match. The CDR3 nucleotides are TGTGCCAGTACTGAGAACCGGGACAGCCAAGAGACCCAGTACTTC. Translation gives CASTENRDSQETQYF.

The genes are TRBV5-1 and TRBJ2-1; D is unresolved. The CDR3 is made up of 14 amino acids. V lost 6 bases and J lost 6, with 16 bases in between. Germline assignment: CDR1 SGHRS and CDR2 YFSETQ. For the CDR3, the DNA is TGCGCCAGCATGATGAGTGTCGAGAGCAATGAGCAGTTCTTC. It translates to CASMMSVESNEQFF.

The CDR3 DNA sequence: TGTGCCAGCAGCTTAGATCTGTGGGAGGGCAGCCCGAACACCGGGGAGCTGTTTTTT. Residues: CASSLDLWEGSPNTGELFF. This chain uses TRBV7-8 with TRBJ2-2, with 7 bases aligning to TRBD2. This CDR3 comprises 19 residues. Germline V gene data show CDR1 as SGHVS and CDR2 as FQNEAQ. The J segment lost 0 bases and the V segment lost 1 base, leaving 11 bases of the junction unmatched.

V gene TRBV4-1 combines with J gene TRBJ2-1; 15 positions match TRBD2. V lost 5 bases, J lost 4 bases, and 6 bases stayed unmatched. CDR3 length equals 17 residues. Germline V gives CDR1 MGHRA, CDR2 YSYEKL. The CDR3 DNA reads TGCGCCAGCAGCTTGGGACTAGCGGGGGGTCCATACAATGAGCAGTTCTTC. This translates into CASSLGLAGGPYNEQFF.

This chain joins TRBV9 and TRBJ2-5; maybe TRBD1 (5 bases). Germline CDR1 SGDLS, CDR2 YYNGEE. This CDR3 region has 15 residues. V was cut by 0 bases and J by 3 bases, with 12 bases left in between. DNA for the CDR3: TGTGCCAGCAGCGTAGATGAAGGCAGGGAAGAGACCCAGTACTTC. It translates to CASSVDEGREETQYF. Supplemented by reference TRBV9 and TRBJ2-5, the full variable domain reads DSGVTQTPKHLITATGQRVTLRCSPRSGDLSVYWYQQSLDQGLQFLIQYYNGEERAKGNILERFSAQQFPDLHSELNLSSLELGDSALYFCASSVDEGREETQYFGPGTRLLVL.

V usage is TRBV10-3 and J usage is TRBJ1-2, with TRBD1 identical over 9 bases. The germline CDR1 and CDR2 sequences are ENHRY and SYGVKD. The ends lost 2 bases at V and 5 bases at J; junction bases unmatched: 3. This CDR3 region has 14 residues. CDR3 DNA: TGTGCCATCAGTGAGCCGACAGGGGGATATGGCTACACCTTC. Its translation is CAISEPTGGYGYTF.

This chain connects TRBV4-1 to TRBJ1-1, with TRBD1 matching 10 bases. Germline V gene sequence: CDR1 MGHRA, CDR2 YSYEKL. The CDR3 contains 19 residues. V shed 1 base, J shed 8 bases, and the junction held 19 bases outside the gene matches. In nucleotides, the CDR3 is TGCGCCAGCAGCCAAGGGGTCCTCCTCCGGGACAGGGGTGGTACAGAAGCTTTCTTT. The encoded protein is CASSQGVLLRDRGGTEAFF.

This chain joins TRBV5-1 and TRBJ2-3, with TRBD2 matching over 7 bases. This CDR3 spans 16 amino acids. V gave up 1 base and J gave up 2 bases; unmatched junction bases: 7. From germline, CDR1 is SGHRS and CDR2 YFSETQ. The CDR3, as DNA: TGCGCCAGCAGCTTGATCTTCGGGGGGAACACAGATACGCAGTATTTT. This codes for CASSLIFGGNTDTQYF. The full variable domain, with the rest looked up from reference TRBV5-1 and TRBJ2-3, is KAGVTQTPRYLIKTRGQQVTLSCSPISGHRSVSWYQQTPGQGLQFLFEYFSETQRNKGNFPGRFSGRQFSNSRSEMNVSTLELGDSALYLCASSLIFGGNTDTQYFGPGTRLTVL.

The rearrangement uses TRBV5-1 and TRBJ1-6; 9 bases are shared with TRBD1. The CDR3 contains 14 residues. Germline V gene sequence: CDR1 SGHRS, CDR2 YFSETQ. Trimming took 3 bases from V and 10 from J; bases not matched to a gene: 5. This CDR3 is CASSWDRAESPLHF. In DNA, the CDR3 is TGCGCCAGCAGCTGGGACAGGGCGGAGTCACCCCTCCACTTT.

V and J are TRBV24-1 and TRBJ2-1; 8 bases agree with TRBD1. Per the germline V gene, CDR1 is KGHDR and CDR2 is SFDVKD. V gave up 3 bases and J gave up 8 bases; unmatched junction bases: 5. This CDR3 region has 14 residues. The CDR3 sequence: CATSDPKTGDEQFF. In DNA, the CDR3 is TGTGCCACCAGTGATCCCAAGACAGGGGATGAGCAGTTCTTC.

This rearrangement joins TRBV11-1 to TRBJ2-3; the D gene is possibly TRBD2 (5 bases). The CDR3 is 15 amino acids. The V and J ends lost 5 bases and 6 bases respectively, with 18 bases between them. Germline V gene lookup returns CDR1 SGHAT and CDR2 FQDESV (reference sequence). The CDR3 DNA is TGTGCCAGCAGCCCCGCCGGGAAGGGAAGGGATACGCAGTATTTT. It codes for CASSPAGKGRDTQYF.